The next 14 T cell receptor beta chains were all read from a single sample in a study of blood T cell repertoires in COVID-19. The data were produced by immunoSEQ multiplex PCR, yet TCRdb's version contains in-frame clones alone and is incomplete. In the table there are 150,000 or so clones, roughly 90% of which are singletons. The sequencing input was peripheral blood. All receptors derive from a woman in her forties or fifties with acute or convalescent COVID-19.

CDR3 sequence: CASSFGTDPNQPQHF. The DNA for the CDR3 is TGTGCCAGCAGCTTTGGAACAGATCCTAATCAGCCCCAGCATTTT. The rearrangement joins TRBV7-9 to TRBJ1-5; D gene ambiguous. The CDR3 loop spans 15 amino acids. V lost 3 bases and J lost 4, with 13 bases in between. In germline, CDR1 is SEHNR, CDR2 FQNEAQ (reference sequence).

This rearrangement joins TRBV10-2 to TRBJ2-2; the D gene is possibly TRBD1 (7 bases). The CDR3 is 14 residues long. CDR1 and CDR2 (germline): WSHSY, SAAADI. Trimming shortened V by 8 bases and J by 7 bases, and 17 bases separated the two germline ends. The chain's CDR3 is CASCGGGRGGELFF. DNA for the CDR3: TGCGCCAGCTGTGGAGGGGGCCGGGGCGGGGAGCTGTTTTTT.

The V gene is TRBV6-5, the J gene TRBJ2-7; 12 positions match TRBD2. Per the germline V gene, CDR1 is MNHEY and CDR2 is SVGAGI. The CDR3 covers 14 residues. With V trimmed by 6 bases and J by 3 bases, 3 bases remained unmatched. The CDR3 protein is CASRLAGGVYEQYF. The DNA of the CDR3 is TGTGCCAGCAGACTAGCGGGGGGAGTCTACGAGCAGTACTTC.

This sequence joins TRBV2 and TRBJ2-3, with TRBD1 as a possible D gene (6 bases). The CDR3 runs to 15 residues. V lost 1 base, J lost 2 bases, and 10 bases lay in between. Germline values: CDR1 SNHLY, CDR2 FYNNEI. The CDR3 protein is CASSEDREITDTQYF. CDR3 nucleotides: TGTGCCAGCAGTGAAGACAGGGAAATCACAGATACGCAGTATTTT.

This clone was seen a handful of times. The chain employs TRBV19 and TRBJ1-2, with D possibly TRBD1 on 6 matching bases. The CDR3 is 20 amino acids. Trimming removed 5 bases at V and 2 bases at J, with 30 bases between. Germline V gene lookup returns CDR1 LNHDA and CDR2 SQIVND (reference sequence). The chain's CDR3 is CASSVTFRTEYIIQNYGYTF. CDR3 nucleotides: TGTGCCAGTAGTGTGACCTTCCGGACAGAATATATTATCCAAAACTATGGCTACACCTTC.

The V gene is TRBV2, the J gene TRBJ2-7, with a tentative D call TRBD2 (5 bases). Per the germline V gene, CDR1 is SNHLY and CDR2 is FYNNEI. The CDR3 has 13 amino acids. V gave up 5 bases and J gave up 4 bases, with 12 bases separating them. CDR3 nucleotide sequence: TGTGCCAGCAGTCCCCTTGAGGGATACGAGCAGTACTTC. It encodes CASSPLEGYEQYF.

The rearrangement links TRBV24-1 to TRBJ2-1; 10 positions agree with TRBD1. This CDR3 spans 13 amino acids. V trimming: 7 bases; J trimming: 7 bases; junction bases outside the gene matches: 3. Germline loops: CDR1 KGHDR, CDR2 SFDVKD. As DNA, the CDR3 is TGTGCCACCAGGAGACAGGGGGCGAATGAGCAGTTCTTC. Amino acids: CATRRQGANEQFF.

The V call is TRBV27, the J call TRBJ2-7; 11 nucleotides align to TRBD2. V lost 1 base to trimming and J lost 0 bases; unmatched junction nucleotides: 5. Germline assignment: CDR1 MNHEY and CDR2 SMNVEV (reference sequence). The CDR3 runs to 17 residues. CDR3 bases: TGTGCCAGCAGTTTATTGACTAGCGGGGCCAGCTCCTACGAGCAGTACTTC. Translated: CASSLLTSGASSYEQYF.

The rearrangement uses TRBV30 and TRBJ1-2; TRBD1 matches 8 bases. The CDR3 sequence is 13 residues long. With V trimmed by 7 bases and J by 4 bases, 8 bases remained unmatched. Per germline, CDR1 GTSNPN and CDR2 SVGIG (reference sequence). The CDR3 DNA reads as TGTGCCTTTAGGACAGGGAATAGCTATGGCTACACCTTC. It translates to CAFRTGNSYGYTF.

The chain carries TRBV2 and TRBJ2-6, with D perhaps TRBD2 (5 bases). Deletions cut 4 bases from V and 0 bases from J, with 7 bases between. The CDR3 contains 15 residues. CDR1 and CDR2 from the germline V gene are SNHLY and FYNNEI. CDR3 amino acids: CASSVTSSGANVLTF. The CDR3 nucleotides read TGTGCCAGCAGTGTCACTAGCTCTGGGGCCAACGTCCTGACTTTC.

This sequence joins TRBV6-5 and TRBJ2-1, with TRBD2 as a possible D gene (5 bases). The length of the CDR3 is 13 residues. CDR1 is MNHEY and CDR2 is SVGAGI in the germline V gene. The germline V and J ends were trimmed by 3 bases and 7 bases, with 10 bases remaining between them. CDR3 protein: CASSYARGNEQFF. As DNA, the CDR3 is TGTGCCAGCAGTTATGCTCGGGGAAATGAGCAGTTCTTC.

V and J are TRBV7-2 and TRBJ1-2, with D possibly TRBD1 on 6 matching bases. Deletions cut 3 bases from V and 3 bases from J, with 20 bases between. This CDR3 contains 17 residues. Germline V gives CDR1 SGHTA, CDR2 FQGNSA. This CDR3 is CASSFWGLGRGDYGYTF. Here the CDR3 DNA reads TGTGCCAGCAGCTTTTGGGGGCTGGGGCGGGGGGACTATGGCTACACCTTC.

The chain combines TRBV5-1 with TRBJ2-2; 7 bases fit TRBD1. Germline assignment: CDR1 SGHRS and CDR2 YFSETQ. The CDR3 covers 15 residues. V lost 4 bases to trimming and J lost 2 bases; unmatched junction nucleotides: 5. The CDR3 loop reads CASSQRDSNTGELFF. As DNA, the CDR3 is TGCGCCAGCAGCCAAAGGGACAGCAACACCGGGGAGCTGTTTTTT.

This chain uses TRBV6-5 with TRBJ2-7; TRBD1 matches 11 bases. The CDR3 spans 14 residues. The germline CDR1 and CDR2 sequences are MNHEY and SVGAGI. Trimming cost V 6 bases and J 6 bases; bases outside gene matches: 7. In DNA, the CDR3 is TGTGCCAGCAGCCCGCGGACAGGGGGCTTCGAGCAGTACTTC. Its protein product is CASSPRTGGFEQYF.